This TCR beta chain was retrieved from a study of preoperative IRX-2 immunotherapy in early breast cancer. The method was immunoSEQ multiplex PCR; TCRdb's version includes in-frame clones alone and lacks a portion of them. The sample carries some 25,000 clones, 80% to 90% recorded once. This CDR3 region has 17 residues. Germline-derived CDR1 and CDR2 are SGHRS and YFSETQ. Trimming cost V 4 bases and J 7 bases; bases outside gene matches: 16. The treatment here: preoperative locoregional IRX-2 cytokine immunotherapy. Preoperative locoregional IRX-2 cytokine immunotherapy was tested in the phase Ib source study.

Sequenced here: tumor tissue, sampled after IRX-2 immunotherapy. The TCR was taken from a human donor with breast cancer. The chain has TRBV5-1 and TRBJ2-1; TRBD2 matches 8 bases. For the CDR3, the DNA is TGCGCCAGCAGCACTACCGGGACTAGGTATATAGGGAATGAGCAGTTCTTC. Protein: CASSTTGTRYIGNEQFF.